This TCR beta chain was recorded in a study of post-analysis software for immune sequencing data. On the study more broadly: Recorded subtypes: relapsing-remitting, secondary progressive, progressive-relapsing; some patients unannotated.

About this clonotype: Its antigen is as yet unknown.

Points from the study as a whole: There was significantly lower normalized Chao1 diversity in multiple sclerosis patients than in controls. Four to six TRBV segments were more frequent in patients than controls; TRBV5-6, TRBV5-1 and TRBV20-1 belonged to this group.

cDNA libraries of TCR beta carried unique molecular identifiers. Yield was roughly 500,000 cDNA molecules from about 1 to 10 million T cells. TCRdb reprocessed the PCR reads with MiXCR, giving one entry per CDR3 protein. The sample has 430,000 or so distinct CDR3 sequences; 39% are singletons. The CDR3 is 15 amino acids. CDR1 and CDR2 from the germline V gene are SGHRS and YFSETQ. V gave up 2 bases and J gave up 1 base, with 10 bases separating them. The rearrangement joins TRBV5-1 to TRBJ1-5; D gene ambiguous. This receptor was identified in a girl aged 2 to 10 with multiple sclerosis. Sequenced material: blood. The CDR3 region is CASSFFPGSNQPQHF. CDR3 sequence (DNA): TGCGCCAGCAGCTTCTTCCCGGGGAGCAATCAGCCCCAGCATTTT.